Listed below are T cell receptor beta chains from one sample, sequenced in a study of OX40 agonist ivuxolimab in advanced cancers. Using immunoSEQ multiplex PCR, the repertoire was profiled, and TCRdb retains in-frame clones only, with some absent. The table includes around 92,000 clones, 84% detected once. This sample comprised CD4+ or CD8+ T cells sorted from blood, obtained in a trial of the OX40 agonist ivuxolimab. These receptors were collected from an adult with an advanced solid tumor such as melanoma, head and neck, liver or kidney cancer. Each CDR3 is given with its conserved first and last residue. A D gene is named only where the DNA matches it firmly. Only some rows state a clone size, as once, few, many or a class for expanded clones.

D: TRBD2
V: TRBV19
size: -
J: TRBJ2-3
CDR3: CASRIRLAGGHEDTQYF
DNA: TGTGCCAGTAGGATCCGACTAGCGGGGGGGCATGAAGATACGCAGTATTTT

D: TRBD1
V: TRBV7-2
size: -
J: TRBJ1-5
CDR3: CASSWDRGQPQHF
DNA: TGTGCCAGCAGCTGGGACAGGGGCCAGCCCCAGCATTTT

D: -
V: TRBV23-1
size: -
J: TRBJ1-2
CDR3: CASKPCLGGRPNYGYTF
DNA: TGCGCCAGCAAGCCCTGCTTGGGCGGCCGCCCTAACTATGGCTACACCTTC

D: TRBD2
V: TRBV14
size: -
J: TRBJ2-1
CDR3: CASSQIPRREGGDEQFF
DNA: TGTGCCAGCAGCCAGATCCCCCGCAGGGAGGGAGGTGATGAGCAGTTCTTC

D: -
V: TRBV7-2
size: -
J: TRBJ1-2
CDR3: CASSFGQPYGYTF
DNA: TGTGCCAGCAGCTTTGGGCAGCCCTATGGCTACACCTTC

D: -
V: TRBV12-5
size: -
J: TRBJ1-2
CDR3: CASGLVEWGTRGYTF
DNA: TGTGCTAGTGGTTTGGTAGAGTGGGGGACACGTGGCTACACCTTC

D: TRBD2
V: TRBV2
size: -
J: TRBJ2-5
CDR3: CASSGGLAGKETQYF
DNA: TGTGCCAGCAGTGGGGGACTAGCGGGGAAAGAGACCCAGTACTTC

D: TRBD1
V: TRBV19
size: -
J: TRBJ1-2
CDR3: CASSLRGTGGGGYTF
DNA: TGTGCCAGTAGTCTTCGAGGGACAGGGGGCGGTGGCTACACCTTC

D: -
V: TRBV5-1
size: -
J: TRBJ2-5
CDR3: CASSEGPTRETQYF
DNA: TGCGCCAGCAGCGAGGGTCCTACAAGGGAGACCCAGTACTTC

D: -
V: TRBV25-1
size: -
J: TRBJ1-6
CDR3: CASSTGVNNSPLHF
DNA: TGTGCCAGCAGTACCGGGGTCAATAATTCACCCCTCCACTTT

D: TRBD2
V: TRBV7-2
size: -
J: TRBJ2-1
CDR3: CASSPERGTHNEQFF
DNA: TGTGCCAGCAGCCCCGAGCGGGGGACTCACAATGAGCAGTTCTTC

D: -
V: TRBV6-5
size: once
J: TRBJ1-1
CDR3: CASSFLTREAFF
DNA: TGTGCCAGCAGTTTCCTTACACGAGAAGCTTTCTTT

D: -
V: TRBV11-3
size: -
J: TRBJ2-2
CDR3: CASRLLEIGVSPDTGELFF
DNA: TGTGCCAGCAGGCTACTTGAGATAGGAGTCTCACCAGACACCGGGGAGCTGTTTTTT

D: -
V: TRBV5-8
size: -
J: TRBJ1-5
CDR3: CASSLGQSNQPQHF
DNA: TGTGCCAGCAGCTTGGGACAGAGCAATCAGCCCCAGCATTTT

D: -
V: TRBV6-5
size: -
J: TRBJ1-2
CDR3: CASSYRAGPGYGYTF
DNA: TGTGCCAGCAGTTACCGGGCAGGGCCCGGCTATGGCTACACCTTC

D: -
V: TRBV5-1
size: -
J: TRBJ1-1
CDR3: CASSLASGRAGTEAFF
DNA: TGCGCCAGCAGCTTGGCCAGTGGCCGGGCGGGCACTGAAGCTTTCTTT

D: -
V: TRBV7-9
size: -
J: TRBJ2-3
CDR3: CASSGGAFTDTQYF
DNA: TGTGCCAGCAGCGGGGGGGCCTTCACAGATACGCAGTATTTT

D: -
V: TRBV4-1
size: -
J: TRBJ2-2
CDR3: CASSQGLATTGELFF
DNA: TGCGCCAGCAGCCAAGGGCTAGCGACCACCGGGGAGCTGTTTTTT

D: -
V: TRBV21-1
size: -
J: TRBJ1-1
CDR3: CASSKRVGPANTEAFF
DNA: TGTGCCAGCAGCAAGAGAGTGGGACCCGCGAACACTGAAGCTTTCTTT

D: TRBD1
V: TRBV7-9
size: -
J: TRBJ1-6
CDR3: CASSSTGGNSPLHF
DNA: TGTGCCAGCAGCTCTACAGGGGGTAATTCACCCCTCCACTTT

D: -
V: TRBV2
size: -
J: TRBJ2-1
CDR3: CASSATFLGDTYNEQFF
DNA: TGTGCCAGCAGCGCCACCTTTCTGGGGGACACTTACAATGAGCAGTTCTTC

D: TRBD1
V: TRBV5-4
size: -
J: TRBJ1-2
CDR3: CASSFTGQQSNYGYTF
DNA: TGTGCCAGCAGCTTTACGGGACAGCAATCTAACTATGGCTACACCTTC

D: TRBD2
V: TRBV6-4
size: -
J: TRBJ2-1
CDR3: CASSDSTPGLAGVKFF
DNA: TGTGCCAGCAGTGACTCGACTCCGGGACTAGCGGGGGTCAAGTTCTTC

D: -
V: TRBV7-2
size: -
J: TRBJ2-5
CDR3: CASSLMAEETQYF
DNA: TGTGCCAGCAGCTTAATGGCAGAAGAGACCCAGTACTTC

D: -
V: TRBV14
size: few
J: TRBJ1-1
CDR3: CASSQLRDTEAFF
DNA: TGTGCCAGCAGCCAGCTCCGGGACACTGAAGCTTTCTTT

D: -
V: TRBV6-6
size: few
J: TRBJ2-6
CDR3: CASSEHTQVGANVLTF
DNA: TGTGCCAGCAGCGAACACACCCAGGTTGGGGCCAACGTCCTGACTTTC

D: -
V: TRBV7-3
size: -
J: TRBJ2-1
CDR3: CASSLIGGAPSHEQFF
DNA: TGTGCCAGCAGCTTAATCGGCGGGGCCCCTTCCCATGAGCAGTTCTTC

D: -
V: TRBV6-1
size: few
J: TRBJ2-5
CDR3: CASSESVFWLAGAGTQYF
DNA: -

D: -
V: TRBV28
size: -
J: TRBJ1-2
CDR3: CASRGGRGTYGYTF
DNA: TGTGCCAGCAGGGGGGGCAGGGGTACTTATGGCTACACCTTC

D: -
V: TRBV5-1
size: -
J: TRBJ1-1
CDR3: CASSLGMNTEAFF
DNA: TGCGCCAGCAGCTTGGGGATGAACACTGAAGCTTTCTTT

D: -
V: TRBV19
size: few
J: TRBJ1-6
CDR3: CASTQRGLDSPLHF
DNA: TGTGCCAGTACCCAAAGGGGCCTCGATTCACCCCTCCACTTT

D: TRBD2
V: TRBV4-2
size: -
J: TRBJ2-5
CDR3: CASSQDEGGGARETQYF
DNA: TGTGCCAGCAGCCAAGATGAGGGCGGGGGGGCCCGGGAGACCCAGTACTTC

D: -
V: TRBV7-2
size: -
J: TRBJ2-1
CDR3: CASSLYRYNEQFF
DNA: TGTGCCAGCAGCTTATACAGGTACAATGAGCAGTTCTTC

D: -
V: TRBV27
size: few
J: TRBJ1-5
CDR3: CASSLFGVQPQHF
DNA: TGTGCCAGCAGTTTATTTGGGGTACAGCCCCAGCATTTT

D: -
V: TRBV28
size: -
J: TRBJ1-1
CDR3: CATLPGAFF
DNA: TGTGCCACCCTTCCCGGAGCTTTCTTT

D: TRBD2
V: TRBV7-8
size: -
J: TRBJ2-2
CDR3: CASNPRGGSTGELFF
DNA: TGTGCCAGCAACCCCCGGGGAGGGTCTACCGGGGAGCTGTTTTTT

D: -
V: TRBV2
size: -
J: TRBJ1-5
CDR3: CASRLTIQGGNQPQHF
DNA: TGTGCCAGCAGACTTACCATACAGGGAGGCAATCAGCCCCAGCATTTT

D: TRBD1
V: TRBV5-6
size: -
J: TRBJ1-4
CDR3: CASSLRGPNEKLFF
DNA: TGTGCCAGCAGCTTGAGGGGGCCAAATGAAAAACTGTTTTTT

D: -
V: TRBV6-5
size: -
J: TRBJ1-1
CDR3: CASSARRGMTEAFF
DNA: TGTGCCAGCAGTGCGCGACGGGGGATGACTGAAGCTTTCTTT

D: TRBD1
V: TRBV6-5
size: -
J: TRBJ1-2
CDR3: CASSYGRQGTGYTF
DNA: TGTGCCAGCAGTTACGGTCGACAGGGAACTGGCTACACCTTC

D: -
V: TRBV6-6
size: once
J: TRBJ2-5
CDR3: CASSTQETQYF
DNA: TGTGCCAGCAGTACTCAAGAGACCCAGTACTTC

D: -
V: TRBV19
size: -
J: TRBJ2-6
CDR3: CASSGAAGANVLTF
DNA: TGTGCCAGTAGCGGGGCAGCCGGGGCCAACGTCCTGACTTTC

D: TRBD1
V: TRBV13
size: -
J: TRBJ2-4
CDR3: CASSEAGTGLSKNIQYF
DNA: TGTGCCAGCAGCGAGGCGGGGACAGGTTTATCCAAAAACATTCAGTACTTC

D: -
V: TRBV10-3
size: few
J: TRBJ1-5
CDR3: CAISRGERQPQHF
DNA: TGTGCCATCTCACGGGGGGAACGTCAGCCCCAGCATTTT

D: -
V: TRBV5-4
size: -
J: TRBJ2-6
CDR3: CASSLTATGANVLTF
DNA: TGTGCCAGCAGCTTGACAGCAACTGGGGCCAACGTCCTGACTTTC

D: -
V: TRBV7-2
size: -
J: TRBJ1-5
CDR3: CASSLEAGDQPQHF
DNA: TGTGCCAGCAGCTTAGAGGCAGGGGACCAGCCCCAGCATTTT

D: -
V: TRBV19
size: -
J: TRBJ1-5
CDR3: CASSIGRVSSNQPQHF
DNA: TGTGCCAGTAGTATAGGTAGGGTATCAAGCAATCAGCCCCAGCATTTT

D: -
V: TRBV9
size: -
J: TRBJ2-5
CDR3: CASSSKGGGPSQTETQYF
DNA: TGTGCCAGCAGCTCCAAAGGCGGGGGCCCAAGCCAAACAGAGACCCAGTACTTC

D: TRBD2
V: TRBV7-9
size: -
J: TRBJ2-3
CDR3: CASSPRLAGGSTDTQYF
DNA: TGTGCCAGCAGCCCGCGACTAGCGGGGGGAAGCACAGATACGCAGTATTTT

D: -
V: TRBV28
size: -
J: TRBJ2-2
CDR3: CASSSGGLSNTGELFF
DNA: TGTGCCAGCAGTTCCGGGGGACTCTCGAACACCGGGGAGCTGTTTTTT

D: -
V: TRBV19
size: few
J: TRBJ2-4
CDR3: CASTHLESRARNIQYF
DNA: TGTGCCAGTACCCATCTGGAGTCCAGGGCGAGGAACATTCAGTACTTC

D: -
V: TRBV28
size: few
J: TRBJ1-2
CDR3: CATRTGTLSDDTF
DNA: TGTGCCACCCGAACGGGGACCCTTTCTGACGACACCTTC

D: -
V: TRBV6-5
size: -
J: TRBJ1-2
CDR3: CASSYGPGGYTF
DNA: TGTGCCAGCAGTTACGGGCCGGGTGGCTACACCTTC

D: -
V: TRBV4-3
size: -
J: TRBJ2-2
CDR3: CASSQERADTGELFF
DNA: TGCGCCAGCAGCCAAGAACGGGCAGACACCGGGGAGCTGTTTTTT

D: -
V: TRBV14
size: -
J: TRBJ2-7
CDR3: CASSQKKTGFKAYEQYF
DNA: TGTGCCAGCAGCCAGAAAAAAACAGGGTTTAAAGCCTACGAGCAGTACTTC